This T cell receptor beta chain emerged from a study of Siglec-9 on CD8 T cells in melanoma (dated by TCRdb to about 2019). Context from the whole study: Siglec-9 expression on CD8+ T cells and the role of Siglec-9 in regulating T cells in the melanoma tumor microenvironment were investigated in the study. Points the paper makes about the study in general: According to the reported findings, Siglec-9 marked and regulated a subset of effector memory CD8+ T cells that seemed to build up inside melanoma tumors.

In this sample, this clone turned up a few times. No cognate antigen has been identified for it. Within one base of it there is no much larger clone, and no base qualities were kept. Receptor amplification or capture employed the immunoSEQ multiplex PCR assay. TCRdb retrieved this table from immuneACCESS and kept in-frame rearrangements only. Not all clones are present; in checked studies, unresolved V genes account for under half, and no reason is known for the remainder. The sample data list 30,000 or so clones, and 80% of these were observed just once. The ten most abundant clones make up roughly 6.3% of the sample. Spanning cysteine to phenylalanine, the CDR3 consists of 15 amino acids. Just CDR3 DNA is preserved here, 45 bases in frame from base 1. Trimming accounts for 4 bases at V and 6 bases at J, while the number of junction bases matched to no gene is 11. Reading the germline V gene gives CDR1 SNHLY and CDR2 FYNNEI.

The chain is encoded by TRBV2 joined to TRBJ2-7; the junction holds 8 bases that match TRBD1. Input material: Siglec-9- CD8+ T cells sorted from blood. The sample's cell subset or site label, decoded: CD8 T cells lacking Siglec-9. The TCR sequence derives from a human donor in good health. The CDR3 corresponds to CASSGGQVAPGEQYF. The DNA sequence reads TGTGCCAGCAGTGGGGGACAGGTGGCTCCGGGCGAGCAGTACTTC.